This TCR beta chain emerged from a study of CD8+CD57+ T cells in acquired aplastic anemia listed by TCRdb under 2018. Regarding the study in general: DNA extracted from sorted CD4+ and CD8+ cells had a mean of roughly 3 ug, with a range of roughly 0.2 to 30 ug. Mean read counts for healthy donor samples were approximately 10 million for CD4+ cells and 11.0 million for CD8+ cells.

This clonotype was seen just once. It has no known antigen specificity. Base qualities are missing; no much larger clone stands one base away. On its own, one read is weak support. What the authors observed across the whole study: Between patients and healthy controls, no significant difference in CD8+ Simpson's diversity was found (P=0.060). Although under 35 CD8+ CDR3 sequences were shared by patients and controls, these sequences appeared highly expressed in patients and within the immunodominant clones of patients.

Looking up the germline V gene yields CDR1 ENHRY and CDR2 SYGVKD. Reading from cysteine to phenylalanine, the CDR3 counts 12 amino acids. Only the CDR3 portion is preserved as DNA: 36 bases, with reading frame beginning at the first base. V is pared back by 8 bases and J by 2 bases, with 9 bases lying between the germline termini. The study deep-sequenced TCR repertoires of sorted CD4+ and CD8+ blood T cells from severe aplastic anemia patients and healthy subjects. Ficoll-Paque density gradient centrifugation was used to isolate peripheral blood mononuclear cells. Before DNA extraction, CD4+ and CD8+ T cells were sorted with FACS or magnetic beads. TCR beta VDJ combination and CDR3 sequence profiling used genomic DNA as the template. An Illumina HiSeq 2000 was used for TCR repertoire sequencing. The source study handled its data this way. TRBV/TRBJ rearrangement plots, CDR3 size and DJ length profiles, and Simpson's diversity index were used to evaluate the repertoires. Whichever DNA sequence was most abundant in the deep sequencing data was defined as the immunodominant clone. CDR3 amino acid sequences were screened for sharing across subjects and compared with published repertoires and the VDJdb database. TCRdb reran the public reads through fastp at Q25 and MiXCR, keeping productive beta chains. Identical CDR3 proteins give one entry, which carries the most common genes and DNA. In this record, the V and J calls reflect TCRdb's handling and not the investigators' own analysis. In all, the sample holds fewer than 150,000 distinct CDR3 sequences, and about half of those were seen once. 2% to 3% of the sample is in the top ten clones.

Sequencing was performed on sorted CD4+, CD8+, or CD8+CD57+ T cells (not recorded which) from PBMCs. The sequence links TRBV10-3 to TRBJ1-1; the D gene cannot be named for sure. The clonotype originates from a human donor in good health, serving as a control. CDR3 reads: CAISSINTEAFF. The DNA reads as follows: TGTGCCATCTCTTCGATTAACACTGAAGCTTTCTTT.